This T cell receptor beta chain was obtained from a study of CD4+ T cells in melanoma. Whole-study results and caveats: Diverse differentiation states were reported for melanoma neoantigen-specific CD4+ T cells.

Per the germline V gene, CDR1 is SEHNR and CDR2 is FQNEAQ (reference sequence). Trimming pared 5 bases from V and 9 bases from J, leaving 8 bases between. There are 11 residues in the CDR3. Using immunoSEQ multiplex PCR, the repertoire was profiled, and TCRdb retains in-frame clones only, with some absent. The table shows fewer than 4,500 clones, with around 71% occurring only once. Note on this clone: Its specificity is not known.

The receptor was derived from a human donor with melanoma. The sample taken for sequencing was cells from a culture (not recorded whether cultured in vitro). This chain uses TRBV7-9 with TRBJ2-1; the D gene could be TRBD1 or TRBD2 (5 bases each). This CDR3 is CASSRGVEQFF. DNA for the CDR3: TGTGCCAGCAGCCGAGGGGTTGAGCAGTTCTTC.